Below, 14 T cell receptor beta chains from the same sample are listed, as sequenced in a study of T cell repertoires in cytomegalovirus infection. Using its own MiXCR run on the reads, TCRdb lists one record per CDR3 protein. The table records 300,000 or so distinct CDR3 sequences, roughly a tenth of them present only once. Sequencing input: PBMCs. These receptors originate from a human donor in good health (CMV status not recorded). Some clones in this sample may be carry-over from other donors' samples.

This clonotype showed up just a few times. The chain has TRBV5-6 and TRBJ1-1, with a tentative D call TRBD1 (5 bases). The CDR3 is made up of 15 amino acids. Trimming removed 1 base from V and 1 base from J, with 11 bases in between. CDR1 and CDR2 (germline): SGHDT, YYEEEE. The DNA for the CDR3 is TGTGCCAGCAGCTTGTGGTGGACACAGAACACTGAAGCTTTCTTT. Its protein product is CASSLWWTQNTEAFF. The variable domain in full, completed from reference TRBV5-6 and TRBJ1-1, reads DAGVTQSPTHLIKTRGQQVTLRCSPKSGHDTVSWYQQALGQGPQFIFQYYEEEERQRGNFPDRFSGHQFPNYSSELNVNALLLGDSALYLCASSLWWTQNTEAFFGQGTRLTVV.

This clonotype has only one observation. This sequence joins TRBV7-9 and TRBJ1-2, with 8 bases matching TRBD1. The germline gives CDR1 SEHNR, CDR2 FQNEAQ (reference sequence). The CDR3 runs 18 residues. Trimming removed 6 bases from V and 5 bases from J; junction bases left unmatched: 20. The CDR3 region is CASSPGWQGARGGYGYTF. The CDR3 DNA is TGTGCCAGCAGTCCCGGATGGCAGGGGGCGCGCGGGGGTTATGGCTACACCTTC. The full variable domain, in which reference TRBV7-9 and TRBJ1-2 provide the parts outside the CDR3, is DTGVSQNPRHKITKRGQNVTFRCDPISEHNRLYWYRQTLGQGPEFLTYFQNEAQLEKSRLLSDRFSAERPKGSFSTLEIQRTEQGDSAMYLCASSPGWQGARGGYGYTFGSGTRLTVV.

This clonotype occurred many times. This chain joins TRBV7-2 and TRBJ2-1; tentatively, D is TRBD2 (5 bases). Trimming stripped 5 bases from V and 5 bases from J, with 10 bases between. CDR3 length: 13 residues. Per the germline V gene, CDR1 is SGHTA and CDR2 is FQGNSA. CDR3 amino acids: CASSPTRNNEQFF. The CDR3 DNA reads as TGTGCCAGCAGCCCAACTAGAAACAATGAGCAGTTCTTC.

This clonotype was picked up many times. V usage is TRBV7-3 and J usage is TRBJ2-2, with TRBD1 identical over 8 bases. J was trimmed by 0 bases and V by 6 bases; bases with no gene match: 3. Germline values: CDR1 SGHTA, CDR2 FQGTGA. The CDR3 totals 15 residues. The CDR3 loop reads CASSETGANTGELFF. The CDR3, as DNA: TGTGCCAGCAGTGAGACAGGGGCGAACACCGGGGAGCTGTTTTTT. Full variable domain (rest looked up from reference TRBV7-3 and TRBJ2-2): GAGVSQTPSNKVTEKGKYVELRCDPISGHTALYWYRQSLGQGPEFLIYFQGTGAADDSGLPNDRFFAVRPEGSVSTLKIQRTERGDSAVYLCASSETGANTGELFFGEGSRLTVL.

This clonotype was counted ten times or more. The chain employs TRBV20-1 and TRBJ1-1, with TRBD1 as a possible D gene (6 bases). The CDR3 spans 13 residues. Deletions cut 7 bases from V and 0 bases from J, with 12 bases between. Germline V gene data show CDR1 as DFQATT and CDR2 as SNEGSKA (reference sequence). CDR3 in amino acids: CSGWDTMNTEAFF. The CDR3 coding sequence is TGCAGTGGGTGGGACACCATGAACACTGAAGCTTTCTTT.

This clonotype was seen repeatedly, ten times or more. This chain joins TRBV7-2 and TRBJ2-1; the D is unclear. The CDR3 extends over 11 amino acids. Trimming pared 6 bases from V and 8 bases from J, leaving 8 bases between. Germline V gene sequence: CDR1 SGHTA, CDR2 FQGNSA. CDR3 region: CASRLWHEQFF. The CDR3 DNA is TGTGCCAGCAGACTGTGGCATGAGCAGTTCTTC.

Many counts were recorded for this clonotype. V gene TRBV6-2 or TRBV6-3 combines with J gene TRBJ2-4; 7 nucleotides align to TRBD1. CDR3 length: 14 residues. The V gene end was trimmed by 6 bases and the J gene end by 8 bases; junction bases not matched to a gene: 10. Germline V lookup: CDR1 MNHEY, CDR2 SVGEGT. The CDR3 DNA follows: TGTGCCAGCAGACTAGGGACAGTTGGAGACATTCAGTACTTC. This sequence encodes CASRLGTVGDIQYF.

V and J are TRBV18 and TRBJ2-7, with no clear D. The germline V gene encodes CDR1 KGHSH and CDR2 LQKENI. V was cut by 3 bases and J by 3 bases, with 9 bases left in between. The CDR3 runs to 13 residues. The CDR3 reads CASSPIDFYEQYF. Here the CDR3 DNA reads TGTGCCAGCTCACCGATAGATTTCTACGAGCAGTACTTC.

This clonotype was seen only a few times. This rearrangement joins TRBV28 to TRBJ1-6, with D possibly being TRBD1 (5 bases). Trimming left V 7 bases short and J 4 bases short, with 20 bases between. CDR3 length: 17 residues. CDR1 is MDHEN and CDR2 is SYDVKM in the germline V gene. CDR3 region: CASKFGGTETYNSPLHF. Here the CDR3 DNA reads TGTGCCAGCAAGTTTGGGGGGACGGAGACATATAATTCACCCCTCCACTTT.

This clonotype was seen only a few times. The J gene is TRBJ2-2, the V gene TRBV19, with 7 nucleotides matching TRBD1. The CDR3 spans 16 residues. CDR1 and CDR2 (germline): LNHDA, SQIVND (reference sequence). V lost 6 bases and J lost 1; bases outside the gene matches: 8. The CDR3 DNA sequence: TGTGCCAGTAGATACCCGGGACAGATGAACACCGGGGAGCTGTTTTTT. Amino acids: CASRYPGQMNTGELFF.

This clonotype was found many times. This chain's CDR3 is CASGLAGPNTGELFF. The CDR3 coding sequence is TGTGCCAGCGGGCTAGCGGGGCCGAACACCGGGGAGCTGTTTTTT. The chain couples TRBV7-2 to TRBJ2-2, with 9 bases that match TRBD2. The trim removed 8 bases at V and 0 bases at J, leaving 4 bases unmatched. Germline loops: CDR1 SGHTA, CDR2 FQGNSA. The CDR3 has 15 residues.

This clonotype has at least ten counts. J is TRBJ2-6 and V is TRBV11-2; the match to TRBD1 covers 11 bases. There are 19 residues in the CDR3. Germline V gene lookup returns CDR1 SGHAT and CDR2 FQNNGV. Trimming removed 1 base from V and 0 bases from J; junction bases left unmatched: 5. The CDR3 DNA sequence: TGTGCCAGCAGCTTAGGAGGGACAGGGGGGAACTCTGGGGCCAACGTCCTGACTTTC. Residues: CASSLGGTGGNSGANVLTF.

This clonotype was detected a few times. The rearrangement uses TRBV12-3 or TRBV12-4 and TRBJ1-4; no reliable D call. Trimming pared 5 bases from V and 6 bases from J, leaving 16 bases between. The length of the CDR3 is 15 residues. CDR3 nucleotides: TGTGCCAGCAGTCTAAATCCGGGGAGGGATGAAAAACTGTTTTTT. Translated, it gives CASSLNPGRDEKLFF.

This clonotype appeared many times. This chain links TRBV28 with TRBJ2-7, with 9 bases fitting TRBD1. V shed 8 bases, J shed 0 bases, and the junction held 8 bases outside the gene matches. This CDR3 has 15 amino acids. Looked up from germline, CDR1 is MDHEN and CDR2 is SYDVKM. The CDR3 here is CASSYPGQGSYEQYV. In nucleotides, the CDR3 is TGTGCCAGCTCCTATCCGGGACAGGGCTCCTACGAGCAGTACGTC.